Listed below are T cell receptor beta chains from one sample, sequenced in a study of sequential checkpoint blockade in melanoma. The repertoire was sequenced with immunoSEQ multiplex PCR; TCRdb's copy has only in-frame clones and lacks some. Among 2,000 to 2,500 clones listed, around 20% were seen once. Sample: tumor tissue (inferred from file names), taken from a patient given nivolumab and ipilimumab in sequence. The receptors originated from a human donor with melanoma. Each CDR3 is given with its conserved first and last residue. A D gene is named only where the DNA matches it firmly. Where a row states a size, it is once, few, many or the class of an expanded clone; other rows omit it.

V,J,D,size,CDR3,DNA
TRBV5-1,TRBJ2-2,TRBD1,NA,CASSSGQFDTGELFF,TGCGCCAGCAGTTCGGGACAGTTTGACACCGGGGAGCTGTTTTTT
TRBV6-8,TRBJ2-2,TRBD1,NA,CASSRKPGQSSGELFF,TGTGCCAGCAGTAGAAAGCCGGGACAGAGCTCCGGGGAGCTGTTTTTT
TRBV11-3,TRBJ2-2,NA,medium-sized,CASKGSANTGELFF,TGTGCCAGCAAGGGGTCCGCGAACACCGGGGAGCTGTTTTTT
TRBV19,TRBJ2-7,TRBD1,NA,CASRDRVSYEQYF,TGTGCCAGCAGAGACAGGGTCTCCTACGAGCAGTACTTC
TRBV11-3,TRBJ2-6,TRBD1,NA,CASSVRPGQGSVLTF,TGTGCCAGCAGCGTGCGGCCGGGACAGGGGAGCGTCCTGACTTTC
TRBV6-8,TRBJ1-1,TRBD1,large,CASSGQGLNTEAFF,TGTGCCAGCAGTGGACAGGGATTGAACACTGAAGCTTTCTTT
TRBV19,TRBJ1-1,NA,NA,CASSIGGGRNTEAFF,TGTGCCAGTAGTATAGGAGGGGGGAGGAACACTGAAGCTTTCTTT
TRBV5-1,TRBJ2-7,NA,NA,CASSSGPSSYEQYF,TGCGCCAGCAGCTCGGGACCGAGCTCCTACGAGCAGTACTTC
TRBV11-3,TRBJ2-4,NA,many,CASSLGNAKNIQYF,TGTGCCAGCAGCTTAGGTAACGCCAAAAACATTCAGTACTTC
TRBV6-8,TRBJ2-3,TRBD2,few,CASSEGTSGATQYF,TGTGCCAGCAGTGAGGGGACTAGCGGGGCGACGCAGTATTTT
TRBV5-1,TRBJ2-7,TRBD1,NA,CASSTGQGVRIYEQYF,TGCGCCAGCAGCACCGGACAGGGGGTACGGATCTACGAGCAGTACTTC
TRBV28,TRBJ2-7,NA,few,CASTATVRYEQYF,TGTGCCAGCACCGCGACAGTTCGTTACGAGCAGTACTTC
TRBV19,TRBJ1-4,NA,once,CASSNNRVINEKLFF,TGTGCCAGTAGTAATAACAGGGTGATTAATGAAAAACTGTTTTTT
TRBV6-8,TRBJ1-4,NA,few,CASSKGTENEKLFF,TGTGCCAGCAGTAAAGGGACGGAGAATGAAAAACTGTTTTTT
TRBV9,TRBJ2-5,TRBD1,medium-sized,CASSVTGTAETQYF,TGTGCCAGCAGCGTAACTGGGACAGCTGAGACCCAGTACTTC
TRBV4-1,TRBJ1-2,NA,few,CASSQDQRDYGYTF,TGCGCCAGCAGCCAAGATCAGAGAGACTATGGCTACACCTTC
TRBV6-8,TRBJ1-4,NA,NA,CAIRKSGGVSEKLFF,TGTGCCATCAGGAAATCCGGTGGGGTTAGTGAAAAACTGTTTTTT
TRBV19,TRBJ2-7,NA,NA,CASRPRVGVYEQYF,TGTGCCAGTAGACCCCGCGTAGGGGTCTACGAGCAGTACTTC
TRBV18,TRBJ1-1,NA,NA,CASSPTVQEAFF,TGTGCCAGCTCACCAACGGTACAAGAAGCTTTCTTT
TRBV15,TRBJ1-1,NA,NA,CATSRNGQSTEAFF,TGTGCCACCAGCAGAAACGGACAGAGCACTGAAGCTTTCTTT
TRBV11-3,TRBJ2-3,NA,medium-sized,CASSLVGSSTDTQYF,TGTGCCAGCAGCTTAGTTGGCAGTAGCACAGATACGCAGTATTTT
TRBV30,TRBJ2-5,NA,few,CATSSQVSETQYF,TGTGCCACTTCCAGCCAGGTCTCAGAGACCCAGTACTTC
TRBV5-1,TRBJ1-6,NA,NA,CASSRLAGYGSPLHF,TGCGCCAGCAGTCGCTTAGCAGGGTATGGTTCACCCCTCCACTTT
TRBV30,TRBJ1-2,NA,few,CAWSVLATGKYGYTF,TGTGCCTGGAGTGTACTCGCGACAGGAAAATATGGCTACACCTTC
TRBV10-3,TRBJ1-6,NA,NA,CAISEQWGSPLHF,TGTGCCATCAGTGAGCAATGGGGATCACCCCTCCACTTT
TRBV12-5,TRBJ2-1,NA,few,CASTYSLNEQFF,TGTGCCAGCACCTACAGTCTCAATGAGCAGTTCTTC
TRBV9,TRBJ1-6,NA,NA,CASSGASGAYNSPLHF,TGTGCCAGCAGCGGCGCCTCGGGTGCTTATAATTCACCCCTCCACTTT
TRBV30,TRBJ2-7,TRBD2,NA,CASTSGGREQYF,TGTGCCTCGACTAGCGGGGGACGGGAGCAGTACTTC
TRBV11-3,TRBJ1-2,NA,medium-sized,CASSYPTRGVEYGYTF,TGTGCCAGCAGCTACCCGACCAGGGGTGTCGAGTATGGCTACACCTTC
TRBV10-3,TRBJ2-3,NA,NA,CAISEGGVFYSTDTQYF,TGTGCCATCAGTGAGGGTGGGGTCTTCTATTCCACAGATACGCAGTATTTT
TRBV18,TRBJ2-3,TRBD1,NA,CASSPQDRGPQGYF,TGTGCCAGCTCACCACAGGACAGGGGGCCCCAGGGGTATTTT
TRBV4-1,TRBJ2-5,TRBD1,few,CASSQEGAGGAWKETQYF,TGCGCCAGCAGCCAAGAAGGGGCAGGGGGCGCTTGGAAAGAGACCCAGTACTTC
TRBV6-8,TRBJ2-2,NA,NA,CASSLAGGTGELFF,TGTGCCAGCAGTTTGGCCGGGGGCACCGGGGAGCTGTTTTTT
TRBV4-1,TRBJ1-6,NA,NA,CASSQDGSNSPLHF,TGCGCCAGCAGCCAAGATGGGAGTAATTCACCCCTCCACTTT
TRBV19,TRBJ2-1,TRBD2,NA,CASSPWGGSVGNEQFF,TGTGCCAGTAGTCCCTGGGGCGGGAGTGTGGGAAATGAGCAGTTCTTC
TRBV6-8,TRBJ2-5,NA,NA,CATLRVGSETQYF,TGTGCCACCCTCCGTGTGGGTTCAGAGACCCAGTACTTC
TRBV15,TRBJ1-4,NA,NA,CATSRDRGGGEKLFF,TGTGCCACCAGCAGAGACCGCGGAGGGGGAGAAAAACTGTTTTTT
TRBV18,TRBJ2-1,NA,NA,CASSPSVGVDEQFF,TGTGCCAGCTCACCCTCGGTGGGGGTCGATGAGCAGTTCTTC
TRBV19,TRBJ1-1,NA,few,CASSLWMNTEAFF,TGTGCCAGTAGTCTGTGGATGAACACTGAAGCTTTCTTT
TRBV18,TRBJ2-7,TRBD2,NA,CASSPTSGSLDEQYF,TGTGCCAGCTCACCGACTAGCGGGAGTCTGGACGAGCAGTACTTC
TRBV18,TRBJ1-1,TRBD1,few,CASSPATGGGDTEAFF,TGTGCCAGCTCACCAGCGACAGGGGGCGGGGACACTGAAGCTTTCTTT
TRBV9,TRBJ2-3,NA,NA,CASSPDVTDTQYF,TGTGCCAGCAGCCCTGATGTCACAGATACGCAGTATTTT
TRBV28,TRBJ1-1,NA,NA,CASILGRTEAFF,TGTGCCAGCATCCTGGGGAGGACTGAAGCTTTCTTT
TRBV5-1,TRBJ1-1,NA,NA,CASLAGGARDTEAFF,TGCGCCAGCCTTGCTGGGGGGGCGAGGGACACTGAAGCTTTCTTT
TRBV19,TRBJ2-1,TRBD1,NA,CASSIDRTGGRSNEQFF,TGTGCCAGTAGTATAGATCGGACAGGGGGTCGCTCCAATGAGCAGTTCTTC